Below, one T cell receptor (beta chain) is given with its context. Its antigen remains unidentified. Ahead of sequencing, the ViraFEST assay grew antigen-specific CD4+ T cells using viral peptide pools. Upon completion of around 9 days in culture, CD4+ T cells were isolated. Vaccine recipients, nucleocapsid antibody negative, had no prior SARS-CoV-2 infection. Half-medium replacement with IL-2 medium occurred on days 3 and 7. Repertoires were generated with immunoSEQ multiplex PCR, while TCRdb's copy carries only in-frame clones and drops some. This sample yields 65,000 or so clones, of which more than 70% are seen a single time; 2.5% to 3% belongs to the top ten. The CDR3 extends over 19 amino acids. From germline, CDR1 is SGHTA and CDR2 FQGNSA. The V gene end was trimmed by 4 bases and the J gene end by 9 bases; junction bases not matched to a gene: 20. The sample comes from a study of vaccination effects on CD4 cells after COVID-19.

V usage is TRBV7-2 and J usage is TRBJ2-1, with 11 bases aligning to TRBD2. The material was CD4+ T cells from PBMCs cultured with HCoV-NL63 spike peptides, obtained before COVID-19 vaccination. The TCR comes from a human donor who received a COVID-19 vaccine. CDR3 sequence: CASSSPWLLAGGRGSEQFF. The CDR3 DNA sequence: TGTGCCAGCAGCTCCCCTTGGCTCCTAGCGGGGGGTAGGGGGAGTGAGCAGTTCTTC.